This TCR beta chain was recorded in a study of glioma-infiltrating T cells after dendritic cell vaccination. Isocitrate dehydrogenase mutation was absent in all glioblastoma patients. PBMC were collected before vaccination, two weeks after the third vaccination, and at progression. Input was 2 to 2.5 ug genomic DNA, or all available if less. The primer mix had 60 V beta and 13 J beta primers. The method was immunoSEQ multiplex PCR; TCRdb's version includes in-frame clones alone and lacks a portion of them. This table holds around 100,000 clones, 80% to 90% found once. Germline V gene data show CDR1 as MRHNA and CDR2 as SNTAGT. This CDR3 is 15 amino acids long. J gave up 6 bases and V 3 bases, and 5 bases lay outside the gene matches.

This TCR was sampled from a human donor with glioblastoma. This specimen was blood, taken before dendritic cell vaccination. This rearrangement joins TRBV6-4 to TRBJ2-2; 9 bases fit TRBD1. The CDR3 DNA sequence: TGTGCCAGCAGTGAAGAGACAGGGGGGTCCGGGGAGCTGTTTTTT. Its translation is CASSEETGGSGELFF.